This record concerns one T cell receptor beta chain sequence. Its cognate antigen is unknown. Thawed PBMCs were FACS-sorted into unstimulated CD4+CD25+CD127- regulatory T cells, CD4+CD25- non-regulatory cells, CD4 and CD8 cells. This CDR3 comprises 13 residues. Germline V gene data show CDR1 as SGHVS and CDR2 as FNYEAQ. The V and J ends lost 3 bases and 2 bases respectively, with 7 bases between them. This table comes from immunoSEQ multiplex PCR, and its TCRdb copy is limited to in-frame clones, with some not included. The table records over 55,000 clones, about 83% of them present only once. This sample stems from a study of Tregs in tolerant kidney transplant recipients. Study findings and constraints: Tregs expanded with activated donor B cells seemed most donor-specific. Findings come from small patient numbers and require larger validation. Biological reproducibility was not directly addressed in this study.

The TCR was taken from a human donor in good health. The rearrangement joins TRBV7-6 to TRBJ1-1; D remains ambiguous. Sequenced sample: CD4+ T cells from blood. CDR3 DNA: TGTGCCAGCAGCTTCGGGAGAAACACTGAAGCTTTCTTT. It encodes CASSFGRNTEAFF. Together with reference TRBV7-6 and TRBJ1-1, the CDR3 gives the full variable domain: GAGVSQSPRYKVTKRGQDVALRCDPISGHVSLYWYRQALGQGPEFLTYFNYEAQQDKSGLPNDRFSAERPEGSISTLTIQRTEQRDSAMYRCASSFGRNTEAFFGQGTRLTVV.